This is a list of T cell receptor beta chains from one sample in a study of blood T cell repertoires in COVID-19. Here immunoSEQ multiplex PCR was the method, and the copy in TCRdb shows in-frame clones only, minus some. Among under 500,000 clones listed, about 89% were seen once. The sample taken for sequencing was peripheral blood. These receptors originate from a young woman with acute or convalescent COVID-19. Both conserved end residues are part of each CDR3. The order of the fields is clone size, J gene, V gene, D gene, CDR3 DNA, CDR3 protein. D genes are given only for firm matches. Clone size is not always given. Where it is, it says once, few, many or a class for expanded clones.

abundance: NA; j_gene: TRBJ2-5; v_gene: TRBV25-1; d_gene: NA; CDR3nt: TGTGCCAGCAGTGAATCAGCAACAGAAGAGACCCAGTACTTC; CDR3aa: CASSESATEETQYF
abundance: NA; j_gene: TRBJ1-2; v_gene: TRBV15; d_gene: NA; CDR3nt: TGTGCCACCAGCAGACCGGTGGTAACTAACTATGGCTACACCTTC; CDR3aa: CATSRPVVTNYGYTF
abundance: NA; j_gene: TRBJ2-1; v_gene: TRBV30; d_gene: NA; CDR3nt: TGTGCCTGGAGTCTGGGGACAGTAAGAGCGGGTGAGCAGTTCTTC; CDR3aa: CAWSLGTVRAGEQFF
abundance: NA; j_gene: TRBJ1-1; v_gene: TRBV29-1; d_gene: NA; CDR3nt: TGCAGCGCCTCCGGGACAATGGGTGAGACTGAAGCTTTCTTT; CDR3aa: CSASGTMGETEAFF
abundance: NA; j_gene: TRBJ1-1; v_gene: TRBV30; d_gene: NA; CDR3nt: TGTGCCTGGACCCAGGACAGCCAAGCTTTCTTT; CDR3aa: CAWTQDSQAFF
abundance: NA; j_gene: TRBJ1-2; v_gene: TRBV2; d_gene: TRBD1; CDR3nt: TGTGCCAGCAGCAAAGACAGGGGCCCTGGTGGCTACACCTTC; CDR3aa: CASSKDRGPGGYTF
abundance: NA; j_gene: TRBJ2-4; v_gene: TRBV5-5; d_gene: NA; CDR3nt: TGTGCCAGCGGTCCCCCACAGGGTATAGCCAAAAACATTCAGTACTTC; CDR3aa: CASGPPQGIAKNIQYF
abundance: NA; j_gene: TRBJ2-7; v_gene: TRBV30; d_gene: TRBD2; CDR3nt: TGTGCCTGGACCCCCCAAGCGGGGCTCACGGGGTACTTC; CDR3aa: CAWTPQAGLTGYF
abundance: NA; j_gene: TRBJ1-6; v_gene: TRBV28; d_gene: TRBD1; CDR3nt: TGTGCCACCGACGGAAGACAGGGGTATAATTCACCCCTCCACTTT; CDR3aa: CATDGRQGYNSPLHF
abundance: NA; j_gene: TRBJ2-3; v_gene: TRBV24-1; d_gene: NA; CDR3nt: TGTGCCACCAGTGGTTACTCCCCAAGCGGTCCGTCATACCTCACAGATACGCAGTATTTT; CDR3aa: CATSGYSPSGPSYLTDTQYF
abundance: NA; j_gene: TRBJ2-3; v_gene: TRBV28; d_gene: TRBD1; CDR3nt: TGTGCCAGCAGACGGACAGGGGCTAGCACAGATACGCAGTATTTT; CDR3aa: CASRRTGASTDTQYF
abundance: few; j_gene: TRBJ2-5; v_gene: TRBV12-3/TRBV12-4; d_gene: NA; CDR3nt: TGTGCCATTAGACAGGCGGGCCAAGAGACCCAGTACTTC; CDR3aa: CAIRQAGQETQYF
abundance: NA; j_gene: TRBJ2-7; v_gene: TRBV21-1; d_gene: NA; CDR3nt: TGTGCCAGCAGCAAAGATCGGGTATCCTACGAGCAGTACTTC; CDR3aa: CASSKDRVSYEQYF
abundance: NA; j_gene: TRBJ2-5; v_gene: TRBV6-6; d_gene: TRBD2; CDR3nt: TGTGCCAGCAGTACGCGGACTAGCGGGGGGGGAGAGACCCAGTACTTC; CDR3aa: CASSTRTSGGGETQYF
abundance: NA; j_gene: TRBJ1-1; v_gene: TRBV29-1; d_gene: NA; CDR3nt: TGCAGCGTTAGTGGGACATCTACAACGAACACTGAAGCTTTCTTT; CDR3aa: CSVSGTSTTNTEAFF
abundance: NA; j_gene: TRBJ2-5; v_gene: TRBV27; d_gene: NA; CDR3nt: TGTGCCAGCAGGTCACAGGAGCAAGAGACCCAGTACTTC; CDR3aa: CASRSQEQETQYF
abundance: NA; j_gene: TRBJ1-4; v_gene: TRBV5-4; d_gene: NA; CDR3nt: TGTGCCAGCAGCTTGTTGGGTACGGGAAATGAAAAACTGTTTTTT; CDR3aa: CASSLLGTGNEKLFF
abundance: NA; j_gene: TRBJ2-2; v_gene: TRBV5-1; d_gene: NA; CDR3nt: TGCGCCAGCAGCTTGGCGGGGGATGGTACCGGGGAGCTGTTTTTT; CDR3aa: CASSLAGDGTGELFF
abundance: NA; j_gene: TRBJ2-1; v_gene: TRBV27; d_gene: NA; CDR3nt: TGTGCCAGCAAACGGGGTAGTGAGCAGTTCTTC; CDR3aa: CASKRGSEQFF
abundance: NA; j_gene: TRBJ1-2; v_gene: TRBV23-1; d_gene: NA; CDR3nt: TGCGCCAGCAGTAAAAGGGGAATTGGTACCTCTGAAGGCTACACCTTC; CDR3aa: CASSKRGIGTSEGYTF
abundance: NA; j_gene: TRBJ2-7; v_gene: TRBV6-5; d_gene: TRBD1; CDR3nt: TGTGCCAGCAGAAGGCGACAGGGGGCTCTGGAGCAGTACTTC; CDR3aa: CASRRRQGALEQYF
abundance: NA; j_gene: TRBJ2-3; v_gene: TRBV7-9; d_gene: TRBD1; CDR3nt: TGTGCCAGCAGCTTAGTGAATTGGGACAGGGTGTATCCAGATACGCAGTATTTT; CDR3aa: CASSLVNWDRVYPDTQYF
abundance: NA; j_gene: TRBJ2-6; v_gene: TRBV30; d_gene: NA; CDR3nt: TGTGCCTGGAGTGTACTGGGACTCTCTGGGGCCAACGTCCTGACTTTC; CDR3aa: CAWSVLGLSGANVLTF
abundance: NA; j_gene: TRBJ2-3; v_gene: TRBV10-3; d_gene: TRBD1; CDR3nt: TGTGCCATCCGGGACAGGGGATTCTCTAGCACAGATACGCAGTATTTT; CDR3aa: CAIRDRGFSSTDTQYF
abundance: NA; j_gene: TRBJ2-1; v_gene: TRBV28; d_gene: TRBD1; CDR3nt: TGTGCCAGCACGATGGGACAGGGATTCGTCAATGAGCAGTTCTTC; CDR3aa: CASTMGQGFVNEQFF
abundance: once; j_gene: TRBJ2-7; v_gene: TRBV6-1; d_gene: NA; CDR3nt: TGTGCCAGCAGTGAAGCCGCCGGCATGACTAGGTGGTACGAGCAGTACTTC; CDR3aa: CASSEAAGMTRWYEQYF
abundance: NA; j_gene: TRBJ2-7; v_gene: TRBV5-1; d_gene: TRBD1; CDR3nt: TGCGCCAGCAGCTCTGAGCCGGGACAGGGATACTCCTACGAGCAGTACTTC; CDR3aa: CASSSEPGQGYSYEQYF
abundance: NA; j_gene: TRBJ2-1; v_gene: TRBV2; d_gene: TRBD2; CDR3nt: TGTGCCAGCAGGTCTAGCGGGGGGGCCTACAATGAGCAGTTCTTC; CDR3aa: CASRSSGGAYNEQFF
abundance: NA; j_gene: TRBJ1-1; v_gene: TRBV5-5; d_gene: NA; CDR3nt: TGTGCCAGCAGCTTGGGCCTGCCGGGCACTGAAGCTTTCTTT; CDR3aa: CASSLGLPGTEAFF